This T cell receptor beta chain is drawn from a study of cytomegalovirus exposure and HLA in healthy donors listed by TCRdb under 2017. About the investigation overall: The 670 or so repertoires of the first cohort and the 95 to 150 validation repertoires were produced on the same platform, according to a later analysis. The aim of the study was to test whether cataloging public T cell receptors could identify signatures of past pathogen exposure. In addition to the first cohort of 666 subjects, a separate validation cohort of approximately 130 different subjects was used. To predict cytomegalovirus infection status, the study combined high-throughput TCR immunosequencing, statistical association of individual TCRs with disease status, and machine learning.

The germline V gene (reference sequence) gives CDR1 as GTSNPN and CDR2 as SVGIG. Trimming costs V 1 base and J 2 bases, and their ends lie 11 bases apart. Taken from cysteine to phenylalanine, the CDR3 has 14 residues. Only CDR3 DNA remains: 42 bases, in frame from the first base. Libraries were constructed by the immunoSEQ multiplex PCR assay. The paper's processing steps were these. To diagnose cytomegalovirus status from the catalog of TCR beta chain sequences, a statistical classification framework was built. The source is immuneACCESS, and TCRdb retained only in-frame sequences with V and J called. Part of the clones is not carried over; for the studies checked, unresolved V genes explain less than half of this, and the remainder is unexplained. Clone size and V and J calls were adopted from that table, with D and trimming inferred from the DNA. For this sample the table gives under 75,000 clones, of which over 90% were detected only once. Approximately 6.8% of the sample is in the top ten clones.

Separate from the roughly 650-subject first cohort, the validation cohort of about 110 subjects was the group to which the donors belonged. What the study reported, not specific to this receptor: A later analysis lacked HLA typing for the validation cohort, so it scored co-occurrence in that cohort across all 110 or so repertoires. Three of the identified cytomegalovirus-associated TCR beta chains were confirmed in vitro to be specific for cytomegalovirus antigens. A later analysis found that TCRs clustered in the first cohort also tended to co-occur in the 110 or so validation repertoires, with 94% of cluster scores above 0. A total of roughly 160 TCR beta chains were listed by the study as associated with cytomegalovirus. It was suggested by the authors that the approach could potentially be generalized to other disease states and immunological phenotypes. In both the original and validation cohorts, the classifier was reported to diagnose cytomegalovirus status with high specificity and sensitivity. Most TCR sequences were seen in very few donors, while some public TCRs were found in many individuals.

A word on this clone: Its recognized antigen is unknown. No clone much larger than this one lies a single base away; base qualities are absent.

The chain was built from TRBV30 and TRBJ1-2; the D gene cannot be named for sure. The sample comprised PBMCs. The receptor was isolated from a young woman in good health and CMV-seropositive. The DNA sequence follows: TGTGCCTGGAGTGGTGTCAGGCAGAACTATGGCTACACCTTC. Its translation reads: CAWSGVRQNYGYTF. The reference TRBV30 and TRBJ1-2 proteins fill in what lies around the CDR3, so the full variable domain reads SQTIHQWPATLVQPVGSPLSLECTVEGTSNPNLYWYRQAAGRGLQLLFYSVGIGQISSEVPQNLSASRPQDRQFILSSKKLLLSDSGFYLCAWSGVRQNYGYTFGSGTRLTVV.